Following are 27 T cell receptor beta chains from one sample sequenced in a study of neurological immune-mediated disorders. TCRdb redid the calling of the 5' RACE reads with MiXCR, one entry per CDR3 protein. Among tens of thousands of distinct CDR3 sequences listed, roughly 4.5% were seen once. Time point of the sample: longitudinal time-point 3. The sample taken for sequencing was PBMCs. These receptors all stem from a woman in her fifties or sixties with multiple sclerosis.

This clonotype was seen many times. V and J are TRBV4-1 and TRBJ2-7, with 14 bases aligning to TRBD2. With V trimmed by 0 bases and J by 0 bases, 7 bases remained unmatched. Germline V lookup: CDR1 MGHRA, CDR2 YSYEKL. This CDR3 region has 19 residues. The CDR3 sequence: CASSQDLGLAGGSSYEQYF. The CDR3 DNA sequence: TGCGCCAGCAGCCAAGATCTTGGACTAGCGGGGGGAAGCTCCTACGAGCAGTACTTC.

This clonotype was seen ten or more times. The J gene is TRBJ1-3, the V gene TRBV6-5; D unresolved. The germline gives CDR1 MNHEY, CDR2 SVGAGI. V was clipped by 8 bases and J by 7 bases, with 9 bases between them. The CDR3 sequence is 11 residues long. In DNA form, the CDR3 reads TGTGCCAGCCAAGAGACGAACACCATATATTTT. This encodes CASQETNTIYF.

This clonotype has ten or more counts. The chain joins TRBV6-5 to TRBJ2-7; 7 bases are shared with TRBD1. This CDR3 contains 15 residues. Trimming took 6 bases from V and 3 from J; bases not matched to a gene: 11. Germline CDR1 MNHEY, CDR2 SVGAGI. The CDR3 coding sequence is TGTGCCAGCAGCTCACCGGGACAGTTACTCTACGAGCAGTACTTC. Translation gives CASSSPGQLLYEQYF.

Ten or more counts support this clonotype. The V gene is TRBV7-6, the J gene TRBJ1-1, with 8 bases that match TRBD1. The germline gives CDR1 SGHVS, CDR2 FNYEAQ. The CDR3 is 18 amino acids. Trimming took 0 bases from V and 3 from J; bases not matched to a gene: 12. This CDR3 is CASSLAPAGGERYTEAFF. Here the CDR3 DNA reads TGTGCCAGCAGCTTAGCCCCGGCAGGGGGCGAACGGTACACTGAAGCTTTCTTT.

At least ten counts were recorded for this clonotype. The CDR3 protein is CASSQGPGGTGELFF. CDR3 nucleotide sequence: TGTGCCAGCAGCCAGGGCCCGGGAGGGACCGGGGAGCTGTTTTTT. The rearrangement links TRBV4-2 to TRBJ2-2, with 8 bases identical to TRBD2. V gave up 3 bases and J gave up 5 bases; unmatched junction bases: 5. CDR1 and CDR2 (germline): LGHNA, YNFKEQ. The CDR3 covers 15 residues.

This clonotype was counted many times. The CDR3 loop reads CASSQVSVGEQYF. For the CDR3, the DNA is TGTGCCAGCAGCCAAGTTTCGGTGGGCGAGCAGTACTTC. This chain uses TRBV3-1 with TRBJ2-7; unclear D gene. The CDR3 runs to 13 residues. Germline V gene sequence: CDR1 LGHDT, CDR2 YNNKEL (reference sequence). Trimming took 1 base from V and 6 from J, leaving 10 bases between them.

This clonotype appeared many times. The V and J genes are TRBV18 and TRBJ1-4; 8 bases align to TRBD1. V lost 3 bases and J lost 14; bases outside the gene matches: 2. The germline V gene has CDR1 KGHSH and CDR2 LQKENI. This CDR3 comprises 11 residues. The CDR3 DNA is TGTGCCAGCTCACCGGACAGGGACCTGTTTTTT. Encoded protein: CASSPDRDLFF.

This clonotype was seen ten or more times. The V call is TRBV20-1, the J call TRBJ2-7; TRBD2 might be the D (6 bases). The germline V and J ends were trimmed by 0 bases and 1 base, with 16 bases remaining between them. This CDR3 is 16 amino acids long. Germline CDR1 reads DFQATT; CDR2 reads SNEGSKA (reference sequence). CDR3 loop: CSARDYWRGSSYEQYF. In DNA, the CDR3 is TGCAGTGCTAGAGATTATTGGCGGGGATCATCCTACGAGCAGTACTTC.

This clonotype was seen ten or more times. The chain uses TRBV7-2 and TRBJ2-7, with 7 bases fitting TRBD1. Trimming took 4 bases from V and 4 from J; bases not matched to a gene: 7. The CDR3 is made up of 14 amino acids. CDR1 SGHTA and CDR2 FQGNSA come from the germline V gene. The DNA of the CDR3 is TGTGCCAGCAGCTCCGCGGCAGGGGGTTACGAGCAGTACTTC. This codes for CASSSAAGGYEQYF.

In this sample, this clonotype turned up many times. The chain carries TRBV6-2 or TRBV6-3 and TRBJ2-2; TRBD1 matches at 7 bases. CDR1 and CDR2 from the germline V gene are MNHEY and SVGEGT. V lost 10 bases, J lost 7 bases, and 15 bases stayed unmatched. CDR3 size: 15 residues. This CDR3 reads CATLRGTVRIGELFF. CDR3 coding DNA: TGTGCCACCCTACGAGGGACAGTCCGAATCGGGGAGCTGTTTTTT.

In this sample, this clonotype turned up many times. The chain combines TRBV5-1 with TRBJ2-3; D not certain. The CDR3 runs 15 residues. Looked up from germline, CDR1 is SGHRS and CDR2 is YFSETQ. Trimming left V 0 bases short and J 0 bases short, with 8 bases between. The CDR3 is CASSLDRTSTDTQYF. DNA for the CDR3: TGCGCCAGCAGCTTGGATAGAACTAGCACAGATACGCAGTATTTT.

This clonotype was recorded many times. The chain combines TRBV9 with TRBJ2-4; weak D call: TRBD2 (6 bases). CDR3 size: 13 residues. V was trimmed by 0 bases and J by 9 bases, leaving 10 bases between them. CDR1 and CDR2 (germline): SGDLS, YYNGEE. CDR3 loop: CASSVGGVSIQYF. As DNA, the CDR3 is TGTGCCAGCAGCGTAGGCGGGGTGAGCATTCAGTACTTC. Variable domain in full (rest from reference TRBV9 and TRBJ2-4): DSGVTQTPKHLITATGQRVTLRCSPRSGDLSVYWYQQSLDQGLQFLIQYYNGEERAKGNILERFSAQQFPDLHSELNLSSLELGDSALYFCASSVGGVSIQYFGAGTRLSVL.

In its sample, this clonotype was seen many times. The chain carries TRBV5-1 and TRBJ1-6, with TRBD1 matching over 7 bases. This CDR3 is 16 amino acids long. CDR1 and CDR2 from the germline V gene are SGHRS and YFSETQ. V trimming: 4 bases; J trimming: 6 bases; junction bases outside the gene matches: 10. The CDR3 DNA is TGCGCCAGCAGCAAAAGCAGGGGGATAGGTAATTCACCCCTCCACTTT. Translation gives CASSKSRGIGNSPLHF.

This clonotype was detected ten times or more. This chain joins TRBV7-9 and TRBJ2-7; a possible D gene is TRBD2 (6 bases). CDR1 is SEHNR and CDR2 is FQNEAQ in the germline V gene (reference sequence). V was clipped by 3 bases and J by 2 bases, with 17 bases between them. There are 16 residues in the CDR3. CDR3 in DNA: TGTGCCAGCAGCTTTGTGCCACTAGCTAATCCCTACGAGCAGTACTTC. As protein: CASSFVPLANPYEQYF.

This clonotype has a count of ten or more. V usage is TRBV5-1 and J usage is TRBJ1-1; D uncertain. Trimming removed 0 bases at V and 1 base at J, with 7 bases between. Germline assignment: CDR1 SGHRS and CDR2 YFSETQ. CDR3 length equals 14 residues. Here the CDR3 DNA reads TGCGCCAGCAGCTTGGGCGGAAGGAACACTGAAGCTTTCTTT. It codes for CASSLGGRNTEAFF.

This clonotype was picked up many times. The chain uses TRBV20-1 and TRBJ2-3, with TRBD2 matching over 10 bases. Germline CDR1 DFQATT, CDR2 SNEGSKA (reference sequence). Trimming removed 7 bases from V and 2 bases from J; junction bases left unmatched: 3. The CDR3 has 13 residues. CDR3 sequence (DNA): TGCAGTGTACTAGCGGGGAACACAGATACGCAGTATTTT. It codes for CSVLAGNTDTQYF.

This clonotype was detected many times. The chain employs TRBV7-2 and TRBJ2-5; a weak D match, TRBD2 (5 bases). The germline V and J ends were trimmed by 4 bases and 9 bases, with 9 bases remaining between them. The CDR3 has 11 amino acids. Germline V lookup: CDR1 SGHTA, CDR2 FQGNSA. CDR3 sequence reads: CASSSLGPQYF. CDR3 nucleotides: TGTGCCAGCAGCTCACTAGGGCCCCAGTACTTC. Based on the CDR3 plus reference TRBV7-2 and TRBJ2-5, the full variable domain is GAGVSQSPSNKVTEKGKDVELRCDPISGHTALYWYRQSLGQGLEFLIYFQGNSAPDKSGLPSDRFSAERTGGSVSTLTIQRTQQEDSAVYLCASSSLGPQYFGPGTRLLVL.

This clonotype has ten or more counts. The rearrangement uses TRBV7-2 and TRBJ2-1; maybe TRBD2 (6 bases). Germline V gene sequence: CDR1 SGHTA, CDR2 FQGNSA. Trimming removed 1 base at V and 2 bases at J, with 6 bases between. The CDR3 length is 14 residues. CDR3 nucleotide sequence: TGTGCCAGCAGCTTAGGACTAGCCTACAATGAGCAGTTCTTC. Protein product: CASSLGLAYNEQFF.

This clonotype has a count of ten or more. CDR3 in DNA: TGCAGTGCTAGAGAATTGGGCAGGGGTTTTCGGCCCCAGCATTTT. Its translation: CSARELGRGFRPQHF. J is TRBJ1-5 and V is TRBV20-1; D is possibly TRBD1 (6 bases). This CDR3 contains 15 residues. The V gene's germline CDR1 is DFQATT and CDR2 SNEGSKA (reference sequence). V lost 0 bases and J lost 9, with 18 bases in between.

This clonotype was seen at least ten times. The chain is built from TRBV28 and TRBJ2-3; 9 bases map to TRBD1. V was pared by 5 bases and J by 5 bases, with 11 bases of the junction left unmatched. Looked up from germline, CDR1 is MDHEN and CDR2 is SYDVKM. This CDR3 region has 16 residues. CDR3 amino acids: CASSAYDRGREDTQYF. As DNA, the CDR3 is TGTGCCAGCAGTGCCTACGACAGGGGGAGGGAAGATACGCAGTATTTT.

This clonotype showed up many times. The CDR3 coding sequence is TGTGCCAGCAGCGGACCTCGGCAAGAGACCCAGTACTTC. It specifies CASSGPRQETQYF. The rearrangement joins TRBV6-5 to TRBJ2-5; no reliable D call. V shed 6 bases and J shed 2 bases, with 10 bases lying between them. The germline CDR1 and CDR2 sequences are MNHEY and SVGAGI. CDR3 length: 13 amino acids.

Many counts were recorded for this clonotype. This chain links TRBV12-3 or TRBV12-4 with TRBJ2-1, with 12 bases matching TRBD2. V shed 3 bases and J 0 bases; nucleotides not matched to a gene: 3. The CDR3 is 17 residues long. The CDR3 bases are TGTGCCAGCAGTTTCCTAGCGGGGGGGAACTCCTACAATGAGCAGTTCTTC. As protein: CASSFLAGGNSYNEQFF.

This clonotype showed up many times. The chain links TRBV10-2 to TRBJ2-4, with D possibly matching TRBD2 (7 bases). The length of the CDR3 is 11 residues. Germline V gene lookup returns CDR1 WSHSY and CDR2 SAAADI. Trimming pared 3 bases from V and 13 bases from J, leaving 10 bases between. The chain's CDR3 is CASSDRGGQYF. Written as DNA, the CDR3 is TGCGCCAGCAGTGATAGGGGGGGGCAGTACTTC.

This chain uses TRBV5-1 with TRBJ2-5, with TRBD1 identical over 7 bases. Germline CDR1 and CDR2: SGHRS and YFSETQ. CDR3 size: 15 residues. V shed 1 base and J 2 bases; nucleotides not matched to a gene: 5. The CDR3 bases are TGCGCCAGCAGCTTGACGACAGGGCCACAAGAGACCCAGTACTTC. Protein product: CASSLTTGPQETQYF.

This clonotype came up many times. This chain uses TRBV29-1 with TRBJ2-2; the D is unclear. The CDR3 has 14 residues. Trimming shortened V by 4 bases and J by 0 bases, and 9 bases separated the two germline ends. Looked up from germline, CDR1 is SQVTM and CDR2 is ANQGSEA. The CDR3 DNA reads TGCAGCGTTGGCCCAGGATCGAACACCGGGGAGCTGTTTTTT. Its translation: CSVGPGSNTGELFF.

Ten or more counts support this clonotype. The chain joins TRBV28 to TRBJ1-5; a weak D match, TRBD1 (5 bases). V was clipped by 6 bases and J by 6 bases, with 6 bases between them. The CDR3 is 11 residues long. Per germline, CDR1 MDHEN and CDR2 SYDVKM. CDR3 sequence reads: CASSQGQPQHF. DNA for the CDR3: TGTGCCAGCAGCCAGGGTCAGCCCCAGCATTTT.

This clonotype came up many times. The V gene is TRBV20-1, the J gene TRBJ2-1, with TRBD2 matching over 13 bases. The length of the CDR3 is 15 residues. Germline V gene data show CDR1 as DFQATT and CDR2 as SNEGSKA (reference sequence). CDR3 sequence reads: CRASGTSGMYNEQFF. Written as DNA, the CDR3 is TGCAGGGCCAGCGGGACTAGCGGGATGTACAATGAGCAGTTCTTC.